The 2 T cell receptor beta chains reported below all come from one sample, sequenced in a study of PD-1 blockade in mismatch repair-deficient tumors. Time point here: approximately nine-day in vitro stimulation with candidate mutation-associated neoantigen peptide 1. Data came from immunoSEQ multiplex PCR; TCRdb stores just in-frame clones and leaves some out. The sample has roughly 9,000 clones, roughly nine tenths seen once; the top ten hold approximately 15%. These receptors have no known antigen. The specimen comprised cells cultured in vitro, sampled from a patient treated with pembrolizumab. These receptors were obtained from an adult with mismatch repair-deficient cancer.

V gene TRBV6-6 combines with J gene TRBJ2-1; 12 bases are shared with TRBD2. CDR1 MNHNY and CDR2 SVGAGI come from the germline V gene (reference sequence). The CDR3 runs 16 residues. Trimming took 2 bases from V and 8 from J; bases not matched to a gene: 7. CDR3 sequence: CASSYPSSGRAYEQFF. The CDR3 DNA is TGTGCCAGCAGTTACCCCTCTAGCGGGAGGGCCTATGAGCAGTTCTTC.

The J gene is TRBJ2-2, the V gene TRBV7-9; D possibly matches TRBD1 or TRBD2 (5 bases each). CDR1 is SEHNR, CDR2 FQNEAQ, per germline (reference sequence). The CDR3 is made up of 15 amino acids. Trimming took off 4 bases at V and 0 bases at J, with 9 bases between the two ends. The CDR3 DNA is TGTGCCAGCAGCTGGGGGACGGCGAACACCGGGGAGCTGTTTTTT. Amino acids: CASSWGTANTGELFF.